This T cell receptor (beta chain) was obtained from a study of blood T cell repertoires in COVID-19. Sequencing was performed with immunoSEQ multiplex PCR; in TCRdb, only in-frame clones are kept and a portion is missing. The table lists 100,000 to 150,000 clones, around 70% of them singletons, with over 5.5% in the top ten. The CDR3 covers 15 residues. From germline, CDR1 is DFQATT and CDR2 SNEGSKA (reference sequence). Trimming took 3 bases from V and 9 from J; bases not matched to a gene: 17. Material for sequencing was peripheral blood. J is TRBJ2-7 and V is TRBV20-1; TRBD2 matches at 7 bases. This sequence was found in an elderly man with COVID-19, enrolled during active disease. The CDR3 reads CSASSPRGEWSGQYF. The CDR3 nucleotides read TGCAGTGCTAGTTCCCCCCGGGGGGAGTGGTCGGGGCAGTACTTC.